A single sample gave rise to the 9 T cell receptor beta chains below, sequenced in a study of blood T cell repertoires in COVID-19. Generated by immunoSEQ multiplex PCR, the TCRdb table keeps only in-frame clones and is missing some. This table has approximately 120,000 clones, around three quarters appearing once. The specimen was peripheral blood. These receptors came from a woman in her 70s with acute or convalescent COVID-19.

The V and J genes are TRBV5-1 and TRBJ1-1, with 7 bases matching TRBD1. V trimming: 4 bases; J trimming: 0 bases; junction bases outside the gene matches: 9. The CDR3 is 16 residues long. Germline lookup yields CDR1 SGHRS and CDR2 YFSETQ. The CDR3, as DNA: TGCGCCAGCAGCACACAACGACAGGGACTGAACACTGAAGCTTTCTTT. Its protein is CASSTQRQGLNTEAFF.

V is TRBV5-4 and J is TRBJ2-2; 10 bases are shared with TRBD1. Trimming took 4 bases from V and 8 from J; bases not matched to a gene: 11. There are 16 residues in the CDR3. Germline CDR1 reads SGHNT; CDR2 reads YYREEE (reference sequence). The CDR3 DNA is TGTGCCAGCAGCCAAACGAGACAGGGGGCGAGAGGGGAGCTGTTTTTT. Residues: CASSQTRQGARGELFF.

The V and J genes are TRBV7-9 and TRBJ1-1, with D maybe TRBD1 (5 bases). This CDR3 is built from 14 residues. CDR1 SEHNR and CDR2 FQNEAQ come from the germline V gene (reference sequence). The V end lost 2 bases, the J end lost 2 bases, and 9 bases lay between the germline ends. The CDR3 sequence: CASSLRQSNTEAFF. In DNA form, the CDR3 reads TGTGCCAGCAGCTTACGACAGAGTAACACTGAAGCTTTCTTT.

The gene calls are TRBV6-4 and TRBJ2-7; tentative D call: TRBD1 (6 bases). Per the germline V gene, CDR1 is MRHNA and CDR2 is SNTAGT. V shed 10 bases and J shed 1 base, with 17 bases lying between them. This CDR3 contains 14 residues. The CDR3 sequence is CANLHRDTSYEQYF. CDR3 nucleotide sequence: TGTGCCAACTTACACCGGGACACGTCCTACGAGCAGTACTTC.

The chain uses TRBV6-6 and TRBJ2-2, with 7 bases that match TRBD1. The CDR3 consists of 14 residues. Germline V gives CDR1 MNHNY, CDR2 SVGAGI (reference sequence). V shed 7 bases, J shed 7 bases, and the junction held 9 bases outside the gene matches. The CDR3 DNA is TGTGCCAGCATTAATTCACAGGGGATCGGGGAGCTGTTTTTT. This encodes CASINSQGIGELFF.

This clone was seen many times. The CDR3 spells CASSIATGRTGEQYF. CDR3 DNA: TGTGCCAGTAGTATAGCAACAGGGCGGACGGGAGAGCAGTACTTC. The chain combines TRBV19 with TRBJ2-7; tentatively, D is TRBD1 (6 bases). Trimming cost V 1 base and J 7 bases, with 17 bases left between them. The germline V gene has CDR1 LNHDA and CDR2 SQIVND (reference sequence). The CDR3 loop spans 15 amino acids.

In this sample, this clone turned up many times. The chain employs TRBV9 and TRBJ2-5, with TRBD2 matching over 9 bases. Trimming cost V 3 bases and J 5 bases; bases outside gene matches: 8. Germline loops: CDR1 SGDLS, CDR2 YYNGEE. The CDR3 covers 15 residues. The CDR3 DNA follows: TGTGCCAGCAGCGCCCGGGCGGGAGGGCTGGAGACCCAGTACTTC. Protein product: CASSARAGGLETQYF.

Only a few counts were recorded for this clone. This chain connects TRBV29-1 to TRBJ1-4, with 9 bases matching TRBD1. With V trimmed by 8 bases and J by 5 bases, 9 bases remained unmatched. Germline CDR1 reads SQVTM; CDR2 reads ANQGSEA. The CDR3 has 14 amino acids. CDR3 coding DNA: TGCAGCATAATCCCGGGACAGGGCAATGAAAAACTGTTTTTT. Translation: CSIIPGQGNEKLFF.

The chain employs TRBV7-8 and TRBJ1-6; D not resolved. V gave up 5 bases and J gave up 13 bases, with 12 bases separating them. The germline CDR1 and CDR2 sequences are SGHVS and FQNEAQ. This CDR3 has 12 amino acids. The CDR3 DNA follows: TGTGCCAGCAGCCCGCCGGGGTATCCCCTCCACTTT. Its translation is CASSPPGYPLHF.